This entry features one T cell receptor (beta chain) sequence. Its matching antigen is unknown. At one of its ends the junction is not consistent with the germline gene, which may arise from a read error. This entry belongs to a study of CD8+ T cells in alopecia areata. General study results and limits: Greater clonality was observed in lesional scalp samples, especially alopecia totalis/universalis, versus normal scalp. Mice showed clearer TCR sharing than patients did, a gap that was possibly HLA-related.

Obtained from alopecia areata patients were lesional scalp punch biopsies along with peripheral blood. PBMCs were stained for CD3, CD4 and CD8, and CD4+ and CD8+ T cells were sorted. Sequencing templates came from extracted RNA that was reverse transcribed into cDNA. The data were produced by immunoSEQ multiplex PCR, yet TCRdb's version contains in-frame clones alone and is incomplete. The profile shows tens of thousands of clones, 65% to 80% of them singletons. The germline V gene encodes CDR1 SGHRS and CDR2 YFSETQ. CDR3 length: 15 amino acids. V usage is TRBV5-1 and J usage is TRBJ2-1; TRBD2 matches 12 bases. This TCR derives from a human donor with alopecia areata. Specimen: NKG2D-low CD8+ T cells sorted from blood. The CDR3 DNA sequence: TGCGCCACCAGCCCTAGCGGGGGGGACTACAATGAGCAGTTCTTC. Protein: CATSPSGGDYNEQFF.